These T cell receptor beta chains were read from a single sample in a study of identical twins. Via MiXCR, TCRdb re-called the 5' RACE reads, giving one row per CDR3 protein. The data show around 250,000 distinct CDR3 sequences, approximately 12% seen once. The data were also submitted as part of a second study, on yellow fever vaccine responses in identical twins.

The specimen was memory (CD45RO+) T cells sorted from blood. Every receptor here comes from a woman aged 18-35 years in good health. Each CDR3 is given with its conserved first and last residue. Each record gives: V gene, D gene, J gene, clone size, CDR3 DNA, CDR3 protein. D genes are given only for firm matches. Not all rows give a size; the values are once, few, many and, for expanded clones, a class.

TRBV4-2,TRBD2,TRBJ2-1,many,TGTGCCAGCAGCCTCACGAGGCCTAGCGGGTTCAGCTCCTACAATGAGCAGTTCTTC,CASSLTRPSGFSSYNEQFF
TRBV7-2,.,TRBJ2-1,.,TGTGCCAGCAGCGCCGACAGTAACATCTACAATGAGCAGTTCTTC,CASSADSNIYNEQFF
TRBV3-1,TRBD2,TRBJ2-7,few,TGTGCCAGCAGCCCAAGCGGGAGGGTTTACGAGCAGTACTTC,CASSPSGRVYEQYF
TRBV5-6,.,TRBJ2-1,few,TGTGCCAGCAGCTTGGACCCGAGCTACAATGAGCAGTTCTTC,CASSLDPSYNEQFF
TRBV20-1,.,TRBJ1-5,.,TGCAGTGCTAGTCGTCAGGGCCGAGGCGGCAATCAGCCCCAGCATTTT,CSASRQGRGGNQPQHF
TRBV15,.,TRBJ1-5,.,TGTGCCACAACCGCCTCGGCGGGGAATCAGCCCCAGCATTTT,CATTASAGNQPQHF
TRBV6-5,.,TRBJ2-2,many,TGTGCCAGCGCCGTCGGGGGTAACACCGGGGAGCTGTTTTTT,CASAVGGNTGELFF
TRBV29-1,.,TRBJ2-1,.,TGCAGCGCCCCAGTGGGGGGCGACAATGAGCAGTTCTTC,CSAPVGGDNEQFF
TRBV18,.,TRBJ2-7,.,TGTGCCAGCTCACCGACGAGCGGAGAGCCCTACTTC,CASSPTSGEPYF
TRBV18,TRBD1,TRBJ2-7,.,TGTGCCAGCTCACCACTGCCTCAGGGACAGGGAATGAGCTCCTACGAGCAGTACTTC,CASSPLPQGQGMSSYEQYF
TRBV7-2,TRBD1,TRBJ2-2,many,TGTGCCAGCAGCCGGGACAGGAACACCGGGGAGCTGTTTTTT,CASSRDRNTGELFF
TRBV15,.,TRBJ2-5,.,TGTGCCACCAGCAGAGCCGGGATCCGAGAGACCCAGTACTTC,CATSRAGIRETQYF
TRBV9,.,TRBJ2-1,few,TGTGCCAGCAGCGTAGGGTGGGATTACAATGAGCAGTTCTTC,CASSVGWDYNEQFF
TRBV7-9,TRBD2,TRBJ2-1,many,TGTGCCAGCAGCCTCCGCGGGACTAGCGGGAGTGATGAGCAGTTCTTC,CASSLRGTSGSDEQFF
TRBV14,.,TRBJ2-5,few,TGTGCCAGCATACAGAGGAGGGCCGATCAAGAGACCCAGTACTTC,CASIQRRADQETQYF
TRBV29-1,.,TRBJ1-4,.,TGCAGCGTTGAAAGCGGGCTAGATGAAAAACTGTTTTTT,CSVESGLDEKLFF
TRBV25-1,.,TRBJ1-1,.,TGTGCCAGCAGTGAAGAGGGACGGCCGAACACTGAAGCTTTCTTT,CASSEEGRPNTEAFF
TRBV20-1,TRBD1,TRBJ2-4,few,TGCAGTGCTACAGGGGGATTAGCCAAAAACATTCAGTACTTC,CSATGGLAKNIQYF
TRBV6-1,TRBD2,TRBJ2-3,few,TGTGCCAGCAGTGAAGGGCGGGAGTGGGATACGCAGTATTTT,CASSEGREWDTQYF
TRBV11-2,.,TRBJ2-3,few,TGTGCCAGCAGCTTAACTCGGGGTAGGACAGATACGCAGTATTTT,CASSLTRGRTDTQYF
TRBV7-2,.,TRBJ2-1,many,TGTGCCAGCAGCCTCCAAGTATCCCGAAATGAGCAGTTCTTC,CASSLQVSRNEQFF
TRBV29-1,.,TRBJ1-1,.,TGCAGCGTTGACAGCAGGACTGACACTGAAGCTTTCTTT,CSVDSRTDTEAFF
TRBV5-1,TRBD2,TRBJ2-3,.,TGCGCCAGCAGCTTGACACTAGCGGGAAAAATCACAGATACGCAGTATTTT,CASSLTLAGKITDTQYF
TRBV5-1,.,TRBJ1-4,many,TGCGCCAGCAGCTTGCAAGGCCCAGATGAAAAACTGTTTTTT,CASSLQGPDEKLFF
TRBV7-8,.,TRBJ2-7,many,TGTGCCAGCAGCACACAAGGGCATTACGAGCAGTACTTC,CASSTQGHYEQYF
TRBV20-1,.,TRBJ2-7,.,TGCAGTGCTAGAGAAGGACTAATTTCCGAGCAGTACTTC,CSAREGLISEQYF
TRBV7-2,TRBD1,TRBJ2-6,many,TGTGCCAGCAGCGAGACAGGGGGCTCTGGGGCCAACGTCCTGACTTTC,CASSETGGSGANVLTF
TRBV28,TRBD2,TRBJ2-3,.,TGTGCCAGCAATTCCCCACTTCTAGCGGGAGGGCCGACAGATACGCAGTATTTT,CASNSPLLAGGPTDTQYF
TRBV12-3/TRBV12-4,.,TRBJ1-6,few,TGTGCCAGCAGTGAGGGATATGCAGCTTCACCCCTCCACTTT,CASSEGYAASPLHF
TRBV20-1,.,TRBJ2-1,.,TGCAGTGCTAGAGATTTGGCCGCAAATTACAATGAGCAGTTCTTC,CSARDLAANYNEQFF
TRBV28,.,TRBJ2-7,.,TGTGCCAGCAATAATCTGAACTACGAGCAGTACTTC,CASNNLNYEQYF
TRBV5-1,.,TRBJ2-7,.,TGCGCCAGCAGCTTGGTGGTGGGAGGCCGCTACGAGCAGTACTTC,CASSLVVGGRYEQYF
TRBV27,.,TRBJ2-5,.,TGTGCCAGCAGTTTTCAGCGGAGGGGCATGGAGACCCAGTACTTC,CASSFQRRGMETQYF
TRBV20-1,.,TRBJ2-3,few,TGCAGTGCCGAGGTAGCGTGGAAGTTTATAGATACGCAGTATTTT,CSAEVAWKFIDTQYF
TRBV27,TRBD2,TRBJ2-7,.,TGTGCCAGCAGTCGACTAGCGGACCCCTACGAGCAGTACTTC,CASSRLADPYEQYF
TRBV4-3,TRBD1,TRBJ2-3,few,TGCGCCAGCAGCCAAGACAGGGGGAGCACAGATACGCAGTATTTT,CASSQDRGSTDTQYF
TRBV7-9,.,TRBJ2-1,.,TGTGCCAGCAGCGATCTAGCCAATGAGCAGTTCTTC,CASSDLANEQFF
TRBV10-2,TRBD1,TRBJ2-6,.,TGCGCCAGCAGTGATGATGGGACAGGGGGGGTCCCCTCTGGGGCCAACGTCCTGACTTTC,CASSDDGTGGVPSGANVLTF
TRBV28,.,TRBJ2-4,few,TGTGCCAGCAGGGGCGGCGGCACCAAAAACATTCAGTACTTC,CASRGGGTKNIQYF
TRBV28,TRBD2,TRBJ2-1,many,TGTGCCAGCAGTTTCCCTCTGACTAGCGGGAGATGGAATGAGCAGTTCTTC,CASSFPLTSGRWNEQFF